This TCR beta chain was obtained from a study of identical twins. Study results and limitations: The same donors were not followed; conclusions instead depended on cross-sectional statistical analysis. Monozygotic twin pairs showed more out-of-frame TCR alpha sharing than models estimated.

Remarks on this clonotype: Its target is not known.

The CDR3 totals 17 residues. Germline CDR1 and CDR2: SGHTA and FQGNSA. V dropped 5 bases and J dropped 2; count of bases not matched to a gene: 5. Template switching, a step in the protocol, added a universal primer site, and cDNA carried unique molecular identifiers. Using its own MiXCR run on the 5' RACE reads, TCRdb lists one record per CDR3 protein. This repertoire shows some 300,000 distinct CDR3 sequences, around 12% found once; its top ten account for roughly 7%. The sample was also reused in another study, on yellow fever vaccine responses in identical twins.

The sequencing sample was made of CD8+ T cells sorted from blood. The receptor's source is a woman between 18 and 30 years old in good health. The chain has TRBV7-2 and TRBJ2-1; 14 positions match TRBD2. The CDR3, as DNA: TGTGCCAGCAGCCCTCGACTAGCGGGAGGGCCCTACAATGAGCAGTTCTTC. Translating it yields CASSPRLAGGPYNEQFF.